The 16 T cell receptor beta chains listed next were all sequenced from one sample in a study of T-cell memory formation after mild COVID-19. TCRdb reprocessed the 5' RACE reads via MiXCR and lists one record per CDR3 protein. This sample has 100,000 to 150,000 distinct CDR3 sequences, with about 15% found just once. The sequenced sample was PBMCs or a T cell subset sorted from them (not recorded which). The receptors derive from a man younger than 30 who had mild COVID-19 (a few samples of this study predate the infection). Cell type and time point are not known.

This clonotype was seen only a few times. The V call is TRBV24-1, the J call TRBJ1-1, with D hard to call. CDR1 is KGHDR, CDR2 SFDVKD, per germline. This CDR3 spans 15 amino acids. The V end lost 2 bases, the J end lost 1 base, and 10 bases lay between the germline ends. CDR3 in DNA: TGTGCCACCAGTGATTCCGGACGTACGAACACTGAAGCTTTCTTT. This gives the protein CATSDSGRTNTEAFF.

CDR3 DNA sequence: TGTGCCAGCAGCGTCCAGGGAGAGACCCAGTACTTC. This encodes CASSVQGETQYF. The chain joins TRBV7-2 to TRBJ2-5; TRBD1 is a possible D gene (5 bases). Germline CDR1 and CDR2: SGHTA and FQGNSA. The CDR3 runs 12 residues. Trimming stripped 5 bases from V and 4 bases from J, with 8 bases between.

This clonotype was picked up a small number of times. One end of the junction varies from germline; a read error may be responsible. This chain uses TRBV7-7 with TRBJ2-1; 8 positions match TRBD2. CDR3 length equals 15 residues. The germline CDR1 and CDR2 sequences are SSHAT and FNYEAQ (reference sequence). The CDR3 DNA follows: TGTGCTAGCAGCTTAGCGGCCAGCGGGGGAAATGAGCAGTTCTTC. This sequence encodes CASSLAASGGNEQFF.

CDR3 in amino acids: CSVAGQLTDTQYF. The DNA of the CDR3 is TGCAGCGTTGCGGGTCAGCTCACAGATACGCAGTATTTT. The chain links TRBV29-1 to TRBJ2-3, with D hard to call. CDR3 length equals 13 residues. The V gene lost 4 bases and the J gene lost 2 bases, with 10 bases spanning the gap. Germline CDR1 is SQVTM and CDR2 is ANQGSEA.

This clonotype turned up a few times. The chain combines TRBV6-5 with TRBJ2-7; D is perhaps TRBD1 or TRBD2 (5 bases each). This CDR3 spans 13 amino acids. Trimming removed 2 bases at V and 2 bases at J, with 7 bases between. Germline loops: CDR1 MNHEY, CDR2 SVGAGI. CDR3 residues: CASSYRGTYEQYF. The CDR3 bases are TGTGCCAGCAGTTACCGGGGCACCTACGAGCAGTACTTC.

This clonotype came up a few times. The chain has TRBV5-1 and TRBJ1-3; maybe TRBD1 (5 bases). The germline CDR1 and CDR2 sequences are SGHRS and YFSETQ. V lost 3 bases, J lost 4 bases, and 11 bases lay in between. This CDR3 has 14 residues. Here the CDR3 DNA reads TGCGCCAGCAGCTCCCCCGGGGGAGGAAACACCATATATTTT. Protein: CASSSPGGGNTIYF.

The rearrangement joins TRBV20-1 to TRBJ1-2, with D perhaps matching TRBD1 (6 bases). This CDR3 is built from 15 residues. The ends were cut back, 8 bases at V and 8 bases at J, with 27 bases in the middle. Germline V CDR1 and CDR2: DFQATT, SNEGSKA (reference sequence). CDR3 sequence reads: CSPLPRGAVYRGYTF. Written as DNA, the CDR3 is TGCAGTCCATTACCCCGGGGGGCGGTTTATCGGGGCTACACCTTC.

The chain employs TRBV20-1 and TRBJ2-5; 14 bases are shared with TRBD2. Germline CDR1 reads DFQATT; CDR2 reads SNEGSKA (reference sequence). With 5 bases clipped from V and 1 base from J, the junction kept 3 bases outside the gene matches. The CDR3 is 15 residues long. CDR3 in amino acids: CSADGTSGGQETQYF. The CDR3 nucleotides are TGCAGTGCTGATGGGACTAGCGGGGGCCAAGAGACCCAGTACTTC.

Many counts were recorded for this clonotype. The CDR3 nucleotides are TGCGCCAGCAGCTTGGAGCGGGGGGGCCAAGAGACCCAGTACTTC. It specifies CASSLERGGQETQYF. This sequence joins TRBV5-1 and TRBJ2-5, with TRBD2 matching 10 bases. The V gene end was trimmed by 0 bases and the J gene end by 1 base; junction bases not matched to a gene: 0. The CDR3 is 15 residues long. CDR1 is SGHRS, CDR2 YFSETQ, per germline.

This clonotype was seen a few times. The CDR3 reads CASRTGVDQPQHF. CDR3 sequence (DNA): TGCGCCAGCAGGACAGGGGTGGATCAGCCCCAGCATTTT. The rearrangement joins TRBV5-1 to TRBJ1-5, with 8 positions matching TRBD1. The V and J ends lost 5 bases and 5 bases, in that order; junction bases with no gene match: 3. The CDR3 is made up of 13 amino acids. CDR1 is SGHRS, CDR2 YFSETQ, per germline.

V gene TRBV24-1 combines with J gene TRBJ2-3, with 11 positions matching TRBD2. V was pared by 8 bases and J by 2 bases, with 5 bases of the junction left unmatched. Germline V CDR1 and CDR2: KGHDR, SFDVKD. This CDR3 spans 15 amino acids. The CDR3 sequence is CATKASGGPTDTQYF. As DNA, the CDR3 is TGTGCCACCAAGGCTAGCGGGGGGCCCACAGATACGCAGTATTTT.

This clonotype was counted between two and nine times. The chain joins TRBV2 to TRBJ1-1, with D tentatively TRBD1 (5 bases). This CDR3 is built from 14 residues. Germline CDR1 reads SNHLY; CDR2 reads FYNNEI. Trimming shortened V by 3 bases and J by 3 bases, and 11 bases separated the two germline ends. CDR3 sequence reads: CASSEAGQDTEAFF. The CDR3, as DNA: TGTGCCAGCAGTGAGGCAGGGCAGGACACTGAAGCTTTCTTT. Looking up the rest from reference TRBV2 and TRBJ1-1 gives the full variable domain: EPEVTQTPSHQVTQMGQEVILRCVPISNHLYFYWYRQILGQKVEFLVSFYNNEISEKSEIFDDQFSVERPDGSNFTLKIRSTKLEDSAMYFCASSEAGQDTEAFFGQGTRLTVV.

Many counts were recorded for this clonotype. CDR3 amino acids: CASSLEGAYNEQFF. The CDR3 nucleotides read TGTGCCAGCAGCTTAGAGGGGGCTTACAATGAGCAGTTCTTC. The rearrangement uses TRBV11-3 and TRBJ2-1; perhaps TRBD1 as D (6 bases). V was cut by 0 bases and J by 4 bases, with 7 bases left in between. The germline V gene has CDR1 SGHNT and CDR2 YENEEA. The CDR3 runs 14 residues.

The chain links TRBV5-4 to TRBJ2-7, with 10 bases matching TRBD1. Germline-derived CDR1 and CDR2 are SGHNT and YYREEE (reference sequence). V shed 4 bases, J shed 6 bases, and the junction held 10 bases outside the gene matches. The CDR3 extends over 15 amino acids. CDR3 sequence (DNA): TGTGCCAGCAGCCATATATTGACAGGGGGCTCCGAGCAGTACTTC. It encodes CASSHILTGGSEQYF.

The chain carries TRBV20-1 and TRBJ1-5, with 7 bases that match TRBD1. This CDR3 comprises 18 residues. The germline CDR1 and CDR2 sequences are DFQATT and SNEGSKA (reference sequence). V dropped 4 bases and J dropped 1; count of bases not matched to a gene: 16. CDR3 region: CSANSGRGSLLSNQPQHF. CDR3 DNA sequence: TGCAGTGCTAACTCGGGCAGGGGGTCACTTCTGAGCAATCAGCCCCAGCATTTT.

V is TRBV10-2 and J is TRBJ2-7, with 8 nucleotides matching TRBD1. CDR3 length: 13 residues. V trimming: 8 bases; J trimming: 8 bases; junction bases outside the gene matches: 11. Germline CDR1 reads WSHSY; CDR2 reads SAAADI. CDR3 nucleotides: TGCGCCAGCCAGGAAGCAGGACAGGGCAAGCAGTACTTC. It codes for CASQEAGQGKQYF.